Described below is a single TCR beta chain sequence and its context. Antigen unknown. CDR1 SGHDT and CDR2 YYEEEE come from the germline V gene. CDR3 length: 13 residues. Trimming pared 4 bases from V and 1 base from J, leaving 8 bases between. The sample is drawn from a study of T cell clones after liver transplantation. Study in general: In this trial, immunosuppression withdrawal was attempted within 2 years of liver transplant. Without induction therapy, subjects received standard immunosuppression until 12-24 months post-transplant. Apart from three HCV-positive recipients, transplants were for non-autoimmune, non-viral reasons. Study-wide points: Rather than being deleted, graft donor-reactive T cells may have moved into the graft.

The assay was immunoSEQ multiplex PCR, and TCRdb's table has in-frame clones only and misses some. The data show approximately 51,000 clones, with about 69% seen just once and 9.5% to 10% held by the top ten. The V gene is TRBV5-6, the J gene TRBJ1-2; D is ambiguous. The clonotype originates from a human patient who received a liver transplant. Some T cells may be the graft donor's. The source material was CD4+ T cells from blood, sampled around 54 months after liver transplant. CDR3 nucleotide sequence: TGTGCCAGCAGCCTGGGCGTTAACTATGGCTACACCTTC. It translates to CASSLGVNYGYTF.